The subject of this entry is one T cell receptor beta chain. Preparation of the TCRbeta library was carried out with unique molecular identifiers. TCRdb redid the calling of the PCR reads with MiXCR, one entry per CDR3 protein. The repertoire has over 550,000 distinct CDR3 sequences, over 9.5% of them found once; the top ten carry about 4%. This specimen comes from a study of T-cell reconstitution after alpha-beta-depleted transplantation in children. CDR1 is SGHTA and CDR2 is FQGNSA in the germline V gene. Trimming pared 2 bases from V and 6 bases from J, leaving 9 bases between. The CDR3 is 13 amino acids.

The sequence was collected from a human donor who donated a stem cell graft to a child with acute myeloid leukemia. This chain connects TRBV7-2 to TRBJ2-3; D is possibly TRBD1 (5 bases). The sequences come from PBMCs from the stem cell graft donor, collected from the stem cell graft. The CDR3 reads CASSLKGRDTQYF. The CDR3 DNA reads as TGTGCCAGCAGCTTAAAGGGGCGGGATACGCAGTATTTT.